Sequencing of this T cell receptor beta chain was carried out in a study of blood T cell repertoires in COVID-19. Profiled with immunoSEQ multiplex PCR; TCRdb holds only in-frame clones, not every one. The data show 150,000 to 200,000 clones, about 86% seen once. CDR1 is LGHDT, CDR2 YNNKEL, per germline (reference sequence). With V trimmed by 4 bases and J by 2 bases, 1 base remained unmatched. CDR3 length: 14 amino acids. Sequenced sample: peripheral blood. The chain has TRBV3-1 (or the pseudogene TRBV3-2) and TRBJ2-1, with 8 bases fitting TRBD1. The TCR originated in a man aged 45-65 years with active or convalescent COVID-19. CDR3 bases: TGTGCCAGCAGCCGGACAGGGACCTACAATGAGCAGTTCTTC. Protein sequence: CASSRTGTYNEQFF.